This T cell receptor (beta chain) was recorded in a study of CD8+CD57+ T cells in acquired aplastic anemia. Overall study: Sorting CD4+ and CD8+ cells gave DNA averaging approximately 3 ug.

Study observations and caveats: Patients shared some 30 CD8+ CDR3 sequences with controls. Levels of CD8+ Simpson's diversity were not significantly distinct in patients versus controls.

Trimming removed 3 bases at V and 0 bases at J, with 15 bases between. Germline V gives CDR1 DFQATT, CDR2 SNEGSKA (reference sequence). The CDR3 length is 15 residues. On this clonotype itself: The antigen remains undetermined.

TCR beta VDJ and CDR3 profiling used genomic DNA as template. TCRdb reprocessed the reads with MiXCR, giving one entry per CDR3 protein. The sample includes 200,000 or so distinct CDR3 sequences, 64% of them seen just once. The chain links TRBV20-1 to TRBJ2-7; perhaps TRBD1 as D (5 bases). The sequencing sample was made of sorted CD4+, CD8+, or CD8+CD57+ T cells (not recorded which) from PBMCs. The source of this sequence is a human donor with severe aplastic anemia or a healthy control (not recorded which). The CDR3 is CSASDGHANSYEQYF. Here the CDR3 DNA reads TGCAGTGCTAGTGACGGACACGCCAACTCCTACGAGCAGTACTTC.